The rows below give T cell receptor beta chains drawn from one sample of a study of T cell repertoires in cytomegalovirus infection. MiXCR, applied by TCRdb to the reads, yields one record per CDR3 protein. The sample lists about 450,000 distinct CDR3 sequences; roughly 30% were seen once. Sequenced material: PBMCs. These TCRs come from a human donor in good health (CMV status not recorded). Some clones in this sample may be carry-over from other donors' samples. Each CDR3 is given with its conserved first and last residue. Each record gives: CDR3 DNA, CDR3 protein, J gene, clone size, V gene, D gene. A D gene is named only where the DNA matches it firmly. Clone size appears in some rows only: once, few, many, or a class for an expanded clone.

CDR3nt: TGTGCCAGCAAGGCTAGCGGGCTGGAGACCCAGTACTTC
CDR3aa: CASKASGLETQYF
j_gene: TRBJ2-5
abundance: NA
v_gene: TRBV6-6
d_gene: TRBD2

CDR3nt: TGTGCCAGCAGTTACTCGTTTCGGAGCAATTCACCCCTCCACTTT
CDR3aa: CASSYSFRSNSPLHF
j_gene: TRBJ1-6
abundance: few
v_gene: TRBV6-2/TRBV6-3
d_gene: NA

CDR3nt: TGCAGTGCTAGCCCGGGACGTCTGGCACCCCTCCACTTT
CDR3aa: CSASPGRLAPLHF
j_gene: TRBJ1-6
abundance: NA
v_gene: TRBV20-1
d_gene: NA

CDR3nt: TGTGCCATTAGTAGCCCCCCGGGACAGAGCAATCAGCCCCAGCATTTT
CDR3aa: CAISSPPGQSNQPQHF
j_gene: TRBJ1-5
abundance: NA
v_gene: TRBV19
d_gene: TRBD1

CDR3nt: TGTGCCAGCAGCCAGGGGACAGGGGGAGCCTATGGCTACACCTTC
CDR3aa: CASSQGTGGAYGYTF
j_gene: TRBJ1-2
abundance: few
v_gene: TRBV4-2
d_gene: TRBD1

CDR3nt: TGTGCCACCAGTAAAACCCCGGGACAGGGTGCAAATTCACCCCTCCACTTT
CDR3aa: CATSKTPGQGANSPLHF
j_gene: TRBJ1-6
abundance: few
v_gene: TRBV15
d_gene: TRBD1

CDR3nt: TGTGCCAGCAGCTTAGAGCCGGAGGGGGTAATGAGCACAGATACGCAGTATTTT
CDR3aa: CASSLEPEGVMSTDTQYF
j_gene: TRBJ2-3
abundance: many
v_gene: TRBV7-6
d_gene: NA

CDR3nt: TGTGCCAGCAGCCGGAGGTCTAGCGGCTCGGAGACCCAGTACTTC
CDR3aa: CASSRRSSGSETQYF
j_gene: TRBJ2-5
abundance: many
v_gene: TRBV7-2
d_gene: TRBD2

CDR3nt: TGTGCCAGCAGAATCTGGACTAGCACAGATACGCAGTATTTT
CDR3aa: CASRIWTSTDTQYF
j_gene: TRBJ2-3
abundance: NA
v_gene: TRBV12-3/TRBV12-4
d_gene: NA

CDR3nt: TGTGCCAGCAGCCTGGGGCCATTTAGCACCGGGGAGCTGTTTTTT
CDR3aa: CASSLGPFSTGELFF
j_gene: TRBJ2-2
abundance: many
v_gene: TRBV11-2
d_gene: NA

CDR3nt: TGTGCCAGCAGCCCCGGGACTAGCGGGGGCCTATGGGATACGCAGTATTTT
CDR3aa: CASSPGTSGGLWDTQYF
j_gene: TRBJ2-3
abundance: NA
v_gene: TRBV11-2
d_gene: TRBD2

CDR3nt: TGTGCCAGCAGTTCCTCCGGGGCGAGAGGATGGAAACTCGAGCAGTACTTC
CDR3aa: CASSSSGARGWKLEQYF
j_gene: TRBJ2-7
abundance: NA
v_gene: TRBV27
d_gene: NA

CDR3nt: TGTGCCAGCAGCGCATCGACCTTCACCCCAAAGTACTTC
CDR3aa: CASSASTFTPKYF
j_gene: TRBJ2-7
abundance: NA
v_gene: TRBV25-1
d_gene: NA

CDR3nt: TGTGCCAGCAGCCCCTCCCACGCAGGCATACCTTACCCTTTGCGGAATGAGCAGTTCTTC
CDR3aa: CASSPSHAGIPYPLRNEQFF
j_gene: TRBJ2-1
abundance: NA
v_gene: TRBV7-2
d_gene: NA

CDR3nt: TGTGCCAGCAGCCCGATCCCGGACATTATAAGCGGGGAGCTGTTTTTT
CDR3aa: CASSPIPDIISGELFF
j_gene: TRBJ2-2
abundance: few
v_gene: TRBV11-2
d_gene: NA

CDR3nt: TGTGCCAGCATGAGAGCCTCTGGAAACACCATATATTTT
CDR3aa: CASMRASGNTIYF
j_gene: TRBJ1-3
abundance: few
v_gene: TRBV2
d_gene: NA

CDR3nt: TGTGCCAGCAGTTTGCCCGGGACAGTCCAAGAGACCCAGTACTTC
CDR3aa: CASSLPGTVQETQYF
j_gene: TRBJ2-5
abundance: few
v_gene: TRBV28
d_gene: TRBD1

CDR3nt: TGTGCCAGCAGCTCATCAACAGGGGGTGGATCCTACGAGCAGTACTTC
CDR3aa: CASSSSTGGGSYEQYF
j_gene: TRBJ2-7
abundance: many
v_gene: TRBV7-2
d_gene: TRBD1

CDR3nt: TGTGCCAGCAGCTTGAGGACAGGCGGCTCCTACCATGAGCAGTTCTTC
CDR3aa: CASSLRTGGSYHEQFF
j_gene: TRBJ2-1
abundance: NA
v_gene: TRBV5-5
d_gene: TRBD1

CDR3nt: TGTGCCAGCAGTCCCGGGACTAGCTTTAGGAATGAGCAGTTCTTC
CDR3aa: CASSPGTSFRNEQFF
j_gene: TRBJ2-1
abundance: many
v_gene: TRBV11-2
d_gene: TRBD2

CDR3nt: TGCGCCAGCAGTGTTAGCGGGGGTCAGGGGACCCAGTACTTC
CDR3aa: CASSVSGGQGTQYF
j_gene: TRBJ2-5
abundance: NA
v_gene: TRBV10-2
d_gene: TRBD2

CDR3nt: TGTGCCAGCGGTTCGGCTAATTCACCCCTCCACTTT
CDR3aa: CASGSANSPLHF
j_gene: TRBJ1-6
abundance: NA
v_gene: TRBV6-2/TRBV6-3
d_gene: NA

CDR3nt: TGTGCCAGCTCACCACGCACGGAATACACCGGGGAGCTGTTTTTT
CDR3aa: CASSPRTEYTGELFF
j_gene: TRBJ2-2
abundance: NA
v_gene: TRBV18
d_gene: NA

CDR3nt: TGCAGCGTGGGGCAAGCTCGGGAGACCCAGTACTTC
CDR3aa: CSVGQARETQYF
j_gene: TRBJ2-5
abundance: NA
v_gene: TRBV29-1
d_gene: NA

CDR3nt: TGCGCCAGCAGCTTGGGTCAGGGAGACCAGCCCCAGCATTTT
CDR3aa: CASSLGQGDQPQHF
j_gene: TRBJ1-5
abundance: many
v_gene: TRBV5-1
d_gene: NA

CDR3nt: TGTGCCAGCAGTCCGGGACTCGTGAACACTGAAGCTTTCTTT
CDR3aa: CASSPGLVNTEAFF
j_gene: TRBJ1-1
abundance: NA
v_gene: TRBV6-5
d_gene: NA

CDR3nt: TGTGCCAGCAGTACCGTGGTGGAGTCGGGACTGAGCAATCAGCCCCAGCATTTT
CDR3aa: CASSTVVESGLSNQPQHF
j_gene: TRBJ1-5
abundance: NA
v_gene: TRBV6-6
d_gene: NA

CDR3nt: TGTGCCATCAGTGGCGGGGGGGCCTACAATGAGCAGTTCTTC
CDR3aa: CAISGGGAYNEQFF
j_gene: TRBJ2-1
abundance: NA
v_gene: TRBV10-3
d_gene: TRBD2

CDR3nt: TGTGCCAGCACCCAGGGTTTCAGCTATGGCTACACCTTC
CDR3aa: CASTQGFSYGYTF
j_gene: TRBJ1-2
abundance: NA
v_gene: TRBV6-5
d_gene: NA

CDR3nt: TGTGCCAGCAGCGCGGGACAGGGGCACACTGAAGCTTTCTTT
CDR3aa: CASSAGQGHTEAFF
j_gene: TRBJ1-1
abundance: many
v_gene: TRBV7-2
d_gene: TRBD1

CDR3nt: TGTGCCAGCAGTTACTCCGGGCCCCGCGCTGAAGCTTTCTTT
CDR3aa: CASSYSGPRAEAFF
j_gene: TRBJ1-1
abundance: NA
v_gene: TRBV6-2/TRBV6-3
d_gene: NA

CDR3nt: TGTGCCAGCAGCCCGGGGAAGGGCACTGAAGCTTTCTTT
CDR3aa: CASSPGKGTEAFF
j_gene: TRBJ1-1
abundance: NA
v_gene: TRBV28
d_gene: NA

CDR3nt: TGTGCCAGCATGATATCGGGGGCAGTCTACGAGCAGTACTTC
CDR3aa: CASMISGAVYEQYF
j_gene: TRBJ2-7
abundance: NA
v_gene: TRBV5-6
d_gene: NA

CDR3nt: TGCAGTGCTAGAGATCCATCTCAAATCTACGAGCAGTACTTC
CDR3aa: CSARDPSQIYEQYF
j_gene: TRBJ2-7
abundance: NA
v_gene: TRBV20-1
d_gene: NA

CDR3nt: TGTGCCAGCAGCTCCCGCCCACGAGGCACAGATTCGCCGTATTTT
CDR3aa: CASSSRPRGTDSPYF
j_gene: TRBJ2-3
abundance: NA
v_gene: TRBV7-2
d_gene: NA

CDR3nt: TGTGCCAGCAGGCTTAGGGAAGGGGCATCCACAGATACGCAGTATTTT
CDR3aa: CASRLREGASTDTQYF
j_gene: TRBJ2-3
abundance: NA
v_gene: TRBV5-8
d_gene: NA

CDR3nt: TGTGCCAGCAGCTTAGGGGCGGGGGACACCCGGTCACCCCTCCACTTT
CDR3aa: CASSLGAGDTRSPLHF
j_gene: TRBJ1-6
abundance: NA
v_gene: TRBV7-6
d_gene: NA

CDR3nt: TGTGCCAGCAGCTTGAGGGGTACTAATGATAAACTGTTTTTT
CDR3aa: CASSLRGTNDKLFF
j_gene: TRBJ1-4
abundance: NA
v_gene: TRBV7-2
d_gene: NA

CDR3nt: TGTGCCAGCAGCGCCCGGGACAGAATACAAGAGACCCAGTACTTC
CDR3aa: CASSARDRIQETQYF
j_gene: TRBJ2-5
abundance: many
v_gene: TRBV7-8
d_gene: TRBD1

CDR3nt: TGTGCCAGCAGCATCCGCTTTAAGACAGGGACCTACGAGCAGTACTTC
CDR3aa: CASSIRFKTGTYEQYF
j_gene: TRBJ2-7
abundance: few
v_gene: TRBV13
d_gene: TRBD1

CDR3nt: TGTGCCATCTCCGAGACGGGACAGGGCACCGGGGAGCTGTTTTTT
CDR3aa: CAISETGQGTGELFF
j_gene: TRBJ2-2
abundance: NA
v_gene: TRBV10-3
d_gene: TRBD1

CDR3nt: TGTGCCAGCAGTCCGGACTTACCGAACACCGGGGAGCTGTTTTTT
CDR3aa: CASSPDLPNTGELFF
j_gene: TRBJ2-2
abundance: NA
v_gene: TRBV6-5
d_gene: NA

CDR3nt: TGTGCCAGCAGCCGTAGCGCAGGGCGCGAGCAGTACTTC
CDR3aa: CASSRSAGREQYF
j_gene: TRBJ2-7
abundance: many
v_gene: TRBV11-2
d_gene: NA

CDR3nt: TGTGCCAGCGTTACAGACGGGTTGCGCGCCGGGGAGCTGTTTTTT
CDR3aa: CASVTDGLRAGELFF
j_gene: TRBJ2-2
abundance: few
v_gene: TRBV28
d_gene: NA

CDR3nt: TGCGCCAGCAGCCCCACGCCGGGGGAAACCGGGGAATGGCTTTTT
CDR3aa: CASSPTPGETGEWLF
j_gene: TRBJ2-2
abundance: NA
v_gene: TRBV4-1
d_gene: NA

CDR3nt: TGTGCCAGCAGCACCACCGGACAGGGGTCGGCGTATGGCTACACCTTC
CDR3aa: CASSTTGQGSAYGYTF
j_gene: TRBJ1-2
abundance: many
v_gene: TRBV7-9
d_gene: TRBD1

CDR3nt: TGTGCCAGCAGTTTAACGTACCCAGATACGCAGTATTTT
CDR3aa: CASSLTYPDTQYF
j_gene: TRBJ2-3
abundance: many
v_gene: TRBV27
d_gene: NA